This TCR beta chain was retrieved from a study of T cells in Graves' hyperthyroidism and ophthalmopathy. Trimming at V came to 6 bases and at J to 4 bases, leaving 9 bases not matched to a gene. This CDR3 contains 15 residues. Germline V gene sequence: CDR1 SGHVS, CDR2 FQNEAQ. What was amplified from RNA transcripts were TCR beta CDR3 regions. Initially, a first-round RT-PCR of the TCR CDR3 employed the HTBI primer set. TCRdb independently ran MiXCR on the multiplex PCR reads; one entry per CDR3 protein. The sample carries a few hundred thousand distinct CDR3 sequences, approximately 14% recorded once.

Specimen: blood. The sequence was collected from a woman between 25 and 40 years old with Graves' hyperthyroidism. The chain employs TRBV7-8 and TRBJ2-5, with 9 nucleotides matching TRBD2. The CDR3 region has the DNA TGTGCCAGCAGTTCGGGCCTAGCGGGGACAGAGACCCAGTACTTC. Translated, it gives CASSSGLAGTETQYF.